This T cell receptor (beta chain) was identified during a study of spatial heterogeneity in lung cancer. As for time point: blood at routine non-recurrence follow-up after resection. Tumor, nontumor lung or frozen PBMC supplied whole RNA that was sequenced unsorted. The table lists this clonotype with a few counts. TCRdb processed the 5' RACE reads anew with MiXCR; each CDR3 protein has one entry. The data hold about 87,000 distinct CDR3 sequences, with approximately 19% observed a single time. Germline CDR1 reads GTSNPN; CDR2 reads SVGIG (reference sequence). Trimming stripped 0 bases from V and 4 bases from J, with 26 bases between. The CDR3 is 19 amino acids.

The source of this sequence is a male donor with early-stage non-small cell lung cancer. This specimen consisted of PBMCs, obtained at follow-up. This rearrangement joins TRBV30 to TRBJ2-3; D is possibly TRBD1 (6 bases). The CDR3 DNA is TGTGCCTGGAGTGTCCCCAGACAGGCTCCCACAAGAAGGTCAGATACGCAGTATTTT. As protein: CAWSVPRQAPTRRSDTQYF.